This TCR beta chain was documented in a study of T cell responses to AZD1222 COVID-19 vaccine. On this clone itself: Its antigen is unidentified.

The CDR3 contains 12 residues. Germline V lookup: CDR1 GTSNPN, CDR2 SVGIG (reference sequence). V shed 3 bases and J shed 3 bases, with 9 bases lying between them. Profiled with immunoSEQ multiplex PCR; TCRdb holds only in-frame clones, not every one. The repertoire has roughly 140,000 clones, roughly 91% of them found once; the top ten carry approximately 5%. Study-wide results and limits: Repertoire sampling occurred only after the peak T cell response. The breadth and depth of Spike-specific TCRs increased once two AZD1222 doses had been given. Regions 160-218 and 743-854 held dominance among vaccine-associated CD4 TCRs, which spanned spike.

The starting material was peripheral blood, obtained on day 0 of AZD1222 vaccination. The chain carries TRBV30 and TRBJ2-7; no clear D. This TCR was sampled from an adult in good health. CDR3 amino acids: CAWSSTDYEQYF. For the CDR3, the DNA is TGTGCCTGGAGCTCCACAGACTACGAGCAGTACTTC. Drawing the rest from reference TRBV30 and TRBJ2-7, the complete variable domain is SQTIHQWPATLVQPVGSPLSLECTVEGTSNPNLYWYRQAAGRGLQLLFYSVGIGQISSEVPQNLSASRPQDRQFILSSKKLLLSDSGFYLCAWSSTDYEQYFGPGTRLTVT.